The 7 T cell receptor beta chains below were found in one sample sequenced in a study of Graves' ophthalmopathy and Graves' hyperthyroidism. From RNA, the CDR3 regions of TCR beta chains were amplified and sequenced. HTBI-primed first-round RT-PCR preceded second-round multiplex PCR. TCRdb used MiXCR to reprocess the multiplex PCR reads, holding one entry per CDR3 protein. The sample carries around 600,000 distinct CDR3 sequences, roughly 39% recorded once. Sequencing was carried out using peripheral blood. The receptors come from an adult man with Graves' ophthalmopathy.

The count of this clonotype is one. The rearrangement links TRBV7-2 to TRBJ2-5; TRBD1 or TRBD2 may be the D gene (7 bases each). V was trimmed by 1 base and J by 4 bases, leaving 16 bases between them. Germline assignment: CDR1 SGHTA and CDR2 FQGNSA. The CDR3 loop spans 16 amino acids. The CDR3 bases are TGTGCCAGCAGCTTAGTGGGAGGGGGCGGGGGAGAGACCCAGTACTTC. Protein: CASSLVGGGGGETQYF.

This clonotype appeared many times. Mismatch with germline at one junction end may stem from a read error. J is TRBJ2-7 and V is TRBV7-2; D assignment may be TRBD1 or TRBD2 (5 bases each). The germline V gene encodes CDR1 SGHTA and CDR2 FQGNSA. The CDR3 has 15 amino acids. The CDR3 DNA follows: TGCGCCAGCAGCCAGGACCGGGACGGCTCCTACGAGCAGTACTTC. It specifies CASSQDRDGSYEQYF.

This clonotype was picked up many times. Given a much more abundant clone one base away, this may be a read error. This chain connects TRBV2 to TRBJ1-1; no firm D call. CDR3 size: 14 residues. CDR1 and CDR2 (germline): SNHLY, FYNNEI. The CDR3 is CANSEGSSNTEAFF. In DNA, the CDR3 is TGTGCCAACAGTGAAGGCAGCTCGAACACTGAAGCTTTCTTT. The whole variable domain, remainder taken from reference TRBV2 and TRBJ1-1, is EPEVTQTPSHQVTQMGQEVILRCVPISNHLYFYWYRQILGQKVEFLVSFYNNEISEKSEIFDDQFSVERPDGSNFTLKIRSTKLEDSAMYFCANSEGSSNTEAFFGQGTRLTVV.

Ten or more counts support this clonotype. The chain uses TRBV25-1 and TRBJ2-5; D possibly corresponds to TRBD1 (5 bases). The CDR3 spans 15 residues. Germline-derived CDR1 and CDR2 are MGHDK and SYGVNS. Trimming left V 3 bases short and J 5 bases short, with 16 bases between. CDR3 in amino acids: CASSEGRSLGETQYF. CDR3 bases: TGTGCCAGCAGTGAGGGGCGCTCGCTCGGGGAGACCCAGTACTTC.

The chain couples TRBV6-1 to TRBJ1-1; D remains unclear. Trimming pared 2 bases from V and 1 base from J, leaving 8 bases between. CDR1 and CDR2 from the germline V gene are MNHNS and SASEGT. The CDR3 runs to 14 residues. The CDR3, as DNA: TGTGCCAGCAGTGAAATCGCGGAGAACACTGAAGCTTTCTTT. This codes for CASSEIAENTEAFF.

As concerns this clonotype: A much more abundant neighbour one base away suggests this may be a read error. The chain is built from TRBV5-1 and TRBJ1-2; 8 nucleotides agree with TRBD1. The CDR3 is made up of 14 amino acids. CDR1 is SGHRS, CDR2 YFSETQ, per germline. The V segment lost 3 bases and the J segment 6 bases; nucleotides outside the gene matches: 7. The CDR3: CASSCGQGFDGYTF. In nucleotides, the CDR3 is TGCGCCAGCAGCTGCGGACAGGGTTTCGATGGCTACACCTTC.

This clonotype came up many times. V usage is TRBV20-1 and J usage is TRBJ1-1; 7 bases align to TRBD1. The CDR3 runs 13 residues. Germline CDR1 DFQATT, CDR2 SNEGSKA (reference sequence). After removal of 3 bases from V and 0 bases from J, the junction contained 1 base not matched to a gene. The CDR3 DNA sequence: TGCAGTGCTAGGGACAGGCTGAACACTGAAGCTTTCTTT. Protein: CSARDRLNTEAFF.